Listed below are T cell receptor beta chains from one sample, sequenced in a study of cytomegalovirus exposure and HLA in healthy donors. The table came from immunoSEQ multiplex PCR; TCRdb's copy has only in-frame clones and leaves some out. The sample shows approximately 97,000 clones, roughly 94% of them seen only once. The source material was PBMCs. The receptors derive from a woman under 30 in good health and CMV-seronegative. The CDR3 runs from the conserved cysteine through the conserved F or W. Fields, in order: CDR3 length, J gene, D gene, V gene, clone size, CDR3 protein, CDR3 DNA. The D gene is left open where the match is weak. The size field is filled for only some rows; it gives once, few, many or a size class.

>13|TRBJ1-2|.|TRBV19|.
CASSDPGLYGYTF
TGTGCCAGTAGTGATCCGGGACTCTATGGCTACACCTTC
>14|TRBJ2-1|.|TRBV30|.
CAWSGQLRLGEQFF
TGTGCCTGGAGCGGACAGTTACGGTTGGGGGAGCAGTTCTTC
>18|TRBJ2-3|TRBD2|TRBV9|.
CASSVEGTSGGNVDTQYF
TGTGCCAGCAGCGTAGAAGGGACTAGCGGGGGCAATGTGGATACGCAGTATTTT
>13|TRBJ1-2|TRBD1|TRBV11-2|.
CASSFDRGNGYTF
TGTGCCAGCAGCTTTGACAGGGGCAATGGCTACACCTTC
>13|TRBJ1-2|.|TRBV6-1|.
CASLRGARYGYTF
TGTGCCAGCCTACGGGGGGCGAGGTATGGCTACACCTTC
>13|TRBJ2-7|TRBD2|TRBV9|once
CASGRGGSYEQYF
TGTGCCAGCGGACGGGGGGGGAGCTACGAGCAGTACTTC
>15|TRBJ2-5|.|TRBV11-2|.
CASSLVPGQQETQYF
TGTGCCAGCAGCTTAGTACCCGGACAGCAAGAGACCCAGTACTTC
>16|TRBJ2-1|TRBD2|TRBV29-1|.
CSVEGTSGTGYNEQFF
TGCAGCGTTGAGGGGACTAGCGGGACGGGCTACAATGAGCAGTTCTTC
>12|TRBJ1-5|TRBD1|TRBV2|.
CASRQGNQPQHF
TGTGCCAGCCGACAGGGTAATCAGCCCCAGCATTTT
>15|TRBJ1-1|.|TRBV6-5|.
CASSYSDSMNTEAFF
TGTGCCAGCAGTTACTCAGACAGCATGAACACTGAAGCTTTCTTT
>16|TRBJ1-1|.|TRBV10-3|.
CAITRHEGRGEKGAFF
TGTGCCATCACCCGACATGAAGGCAGGGGCGAAAAGGGAGCTTTCTTT
>16|TRBJ2-2|TRBD2|TRBV30|.
CAWSSLSGTNTGELFF
TGTGCCTGGAGTTCCCTTAGCGGGACTAACACCGGGGAGCTGTTTTTT
>17|TRBJ1-1|TRBD1|TRBV7-6|.
CASSPRTGGGFNTEAFF
TGTGCCAGCAGCCCAAGGACAGGGGGCGGTTTTAACACTGAAGCTTTCTTT
>14|TRBJ1-6|TRBD1|TRBV30|.
CAWSGGTGSSPLHF
TGTGCCTGGAGTGGAGGGACAGGGTCTTCACCCCTCCACTTT
>14|TRBJ2-5|TRBD2|TRBV9|.
CASSVEGLAETQYF
TGTGCCAGCAGCGTAGAAGGACTAGCTGAGACCCAGTACTTC
>14|TRBJ1-2|.|TRBV6-1|.
CASSGVLPNYGYTF
TGTGCCAGCAGTGGTGTTCTCCCTAACTATGGCTACACCTTC
>14|TRBJ1-1|TRBD1|TRBV28|.
CASSLEGTGFEAFF
TGTGCCAGCAGTTTAGAGGGGACAGGGTTTGAAGCTTTCTTT
>14|TRBJ2-5|TRBD1|TRBV4-2|.
CASSPRTGGETQYF
TGTGCCAGCAGCCCTCGGACAGGGGGTGAGACCCAGTACTTC
>14|TRBJ1-2|.|TRBV11-2|.
CASSAYSITHGYTF
TGTGCCAGCAGCGCCTATTCAATAACCCATGGCTACACCTTC
>14|TRBJ2-1|TRBD1|TRBV19|.
CASRDRRPYNEQFF
TGTGCCAGTCGGGACAGGAGACCATACAATGAGCAGTTCTTC
>11|TRBJ1-1|.|TRBV7-9|.
CASSSGPGAFF
TGTGCCAGCAGCTCAGGCCCTGGGGCTTTCTTT
>15|TRBJ1-5|.|TRBV4-2|once
CASSQDGQGSQPQHF
TGTGCCAGCAGCCAAGACGGCCAGGGGAGTCAGCCCCAGCATTTT
>14|TRBJ1-3|.|TRBV14|.
CASSQAGFGNTIYF
TGTGCCAGCAGCCAAGCAGGGTTCGGAAACACCATATATTTT
>18|TRBJ2-5|.|TRBV4-2|.
CASSQVSKWDTPGETQYF
TGTGCCAGCAGCCAAGTTAGTAAATGGGACACGCCGGGAGAGACCCAGTACTTC
>16|TRBJ1-5|.|TRBV2|.
CASSEETGMTNQPQHF
TGTGCCAGCAGTGAAGAAACAGGGATGACAAATCAGCCCCAGCATTTT
>13|TRBJ2-7|.|TRBV7-8|.
CASSPRGREEPNF
TGTGCCAGCAGCCCGAGGGGGCGGGAGGAACCGAACTTC
>12|TRBJ2-7|.|TRBV11-2|.
CASSYGGYEQYF
TGTGCCAGCAGCTACGGAGGCTACGAGCAGTACTTC